The next 10 T cell receptor beta chains were all read from a single sample in a study of beta chain features in type 1 diabetes. Overall study findings and caveats: Shortening of TCRB CDR3s, moderate but significant, appeared in all four CD4+ subsets of Type 1 diabetes patients.

Expressed TCRB transcripts were sequenced, since all the RNA that had been isolated was reverse transcribed. Assay: immunoSEQ multiplex PCR; the TCRdb copy retains only in-frame clones and omits some. The data hold roughly 70,000 clones, with 45% to 50% observed a single time. Which antigens these TCRs recognize remains unknown. What was sequenced was central memory CD4+ T cells from blood. All receptors derive from a young man with type 1 diabetes.

The V and J genes are TRBV29-1 and TRBJ1-1; D not resolved. Germline loops: CDR1 SQVTM, CDR2 ANQGSEA. V gave up 7 bases and J gave up 5 bases, with 8 bases separating them. The CDR3 sequence is 10 residues long. CDR3 sequence: CSAYGTEAFF. DNA for the CDR3: TGCAGCGCTTACGGGACTGAAGCTTTCTTT.

This clone was counted a few times. V is TRBV10-3 and J is TRBJ2-7; D is undetermined. The V end lost 6 bases, the J end lost 5 bases, and 17 bases lay between the germline ends. Germline lookup yields CDR1 ENHRY and CDR2 SYGVKD. The CDR3 sequence is 14 residues long. CDR3 amino acids: CAIRESVYPDEQYF. The CDR3 DNA follows: TGTGCCATCAGAGAGAGTGTGTACCCGGACGAGCAGTACTTC.

The V gene is TRBV7-2, the J gene TRBJ1-5, with 9 bases lining up with TRBD1. Germline V gene data show CDR1 as SGHTA and CDR2 as FQGNSA. J lost 7 bases, V lost 4 bases, and 5 bases had no gene match. This CDR3 has 14 amino acids. The CDR3 loop is CASSSRQGGQPQHF. The CDR3 DNA is TGTGCCAGCAGCTCGAGACAGGGGGGACAGCCCCAGCATTTT.

The gene calls are TRBV19 and TRBJ1-2, with TRBD1 matching 9 bases. The CDR3 has 15 amino acids. Germline V gives CDR1 LNHDA, CDR2 SQIVND (reference sequence). V lost 10 bases, J lost 4 bases, and 13 bases stayed unmatched. The CDR3 nucleotides read TGTGCCACCTCCCGGGACAGGGCCGCTGGCTATGGCTACACCTTC. This sequence encodes CATSRDRAAGYGYTF.

V gene TRBV5-1 combines with J gene TRBJ2-3; 11 bases match TRBD2. The germline V gene encodes CDR1 SGHRS and CDR2 YFSETQ. This CDR3 spans 15 amino acids. Trimming removed 8 bases from V and 2 bases from J; junction bases left unmatched: 7. The CDR3 sequence is CASKGTSGTTDTQYF. The CDR3 nucleotides read TGCGCCAGTAAAGGGACTAGCGGAACCACAGATACGCAGTATTTT.

The genes are TRBV10-3 and TRBJ2-7; TRBD1 might be the D (6 bases). Germline V gene sequence: CDR1 ENHRY, CDR2 SYGVKD. The V end was cut by 1 base, the J end by 4 bases, with 20 bases between. This CDR3 comprises 17 residues. CDR3: CAISEYRVVLPDYEQYF. CDR3 nucleotide sequence: TGTGCCATCAGTGAGTACAGGGTCGTATTGCCCGATTACGAGCAGTACTTC.

This clone has only a few counts. The chain carries TRBV7-9 and TRBJ2-3; a weak D match, TRBD2 (6 bases). The germline V and J ends were trimmed by 4 bases and 6 bases, with 11 bases remaining between them. Germline-derived CDR1 and CDR2 are SEHNR and FQNEAQ (reference sequence). The CDR3 consists of 13 residues. The CDR3 DNA follows: TGTGCCAGCAGCTCCCTGGGGAGGGATACGCAGTATTTT. This gives the protein CASSSLGRDTQYF.

The V gene is TRBV5-6, the J gene TRBJ2-1; 11 bases align to TRBD2. Germline V gene sequence: CDR1 SGHDT, CDR2 YYEEEE. V gave up 0 bases and J gave up 5 bases; unmatched junction bases: 1. The CDR3 runs to 15 residues. CDR3 sequence: CASSLASGRNNEQFF. CDR3 nucleotides: TGTGCCAGCAGCTTGGCTAGCGGGAGGAACAATGAGCAGTTCTTC.

This chain joins TRBV11-3 and TRBJ2-3, with D perhaps matching TRBD2 (5 bases). Germline V CDR1 and CDR2: SGHNT, YENEEA. The CDR3 contains 15 residues. V shed 1 base and J shed 4 bases, with 12 bases lying between them. Written as DNA, the CDR3 is TGTGCCAGCAGCTTAGGGGTAGCGTCCCCAGATACGCAGTATTTT. It encodes CASSLGVASPDTQYF.

The CDR3 is CASSQGGRGNEKLFF. Here the CDR3 DNA reads TGCGCCAGCAGCCAAGGAGGTCGGGGTAATGAAAAACTGTTTTTT. The V and J genes are TRBV4-1 and TRBJ1-4; D is ambiguous. This CDR3 contains 15 residues. Germline-derived CDR1 and CDR2 are MGHRA and YSYEKL. The V end lost 1 base, the J end lost 4 bases, and 10 bases lay between the germline ends.